The rows below give T cell receptor beta chains drawn from one sample of a study of response to subunit inactivated influenza vaccine. In TCRdb, the RT-PCR reads were re-called with MiXCR into one record per CDR3 protein. Of roughly 670,000 distinct CDR3 sequences listed, 14% are singletons. The specimen was PBMCs from blood, collected about 14 days before vaccination. All receptors derive from a man between 45 and 60 years old who received an inactivated influenza vaccine. Each CDR3 is given with its conserved first and last residue. The D gene is left open where the match is weak. Clone size appears in some rows only: once, few, many, or a class for an expanded clone.

clone_size	v_call	d_call	j_call	cdr3_nt	cdr3_aa
.	TRBV12-2	.	TRBJ2-7	TGTGCAAGTCGAGCCGGGACTAGCGGGTCCTCCGGGGTCCACGAGCAGTACTTC	CASRAGTSGSSGVHEQYF
.	TRBV4-2	TRBD2	TRBJ2-1	TGTGCCAGCAGCCAAGAAACTAGCGACCCGAATGAGCAGTTCTTC	CASSQETSDPNEQFF
many	TRBV5-1	TRBD1	TRBJ1-2	TGCGCCAGCAGCCCCGGACAGGGACGGGGCTACACCTTC	CASSPGQGRGYTF
.	TRBV28	.	TRBJ1-5	TGTGCCAGCAGTTTAAGGCAGGGAGGGGGGCCCCAGCATTTT	CASSLRQGGGPQHF
.	TRBV6-2/TRBV6-3	.	TRBJ2-3	TGTGCCAGCACCCCCCCAGAGAGCACAGATACGCAGTATTTT	CASTPPESTDTQYF
.	TRBV15	TRBD1	TRBJ1-5	TGTGCCACCAAGTATGACAGGGCTAACAATCAGCCCCAGCATTTT	CATKYDRANNQPQHF
few	TRBV11-2	TRBD1	TRBJ2-2	TGTGCCAGCAGCCTAAACAGGTGGGACAGGGCCAATCCCATCACCGGGGAGCTGTTTTTT	CASSLNRWDRANPITGELFF
few	TRBV2	TRBD2	TRBJ2-5	TGTGCCAGCATGAAGCTAGCGGGAGGGTACGAGACCCAGTACTTC	CASMKLAGGYETQYF
.	TRBV11-1	TRBD2	TRBJ2-7	TGTGCCAGCAGCTTAAGTCGGGGTCCGGGACTAGCGGGACTCGGGGTCTACGAGCAGTACTTC	CASSLSRGPGLAGLGVYEQYF
once	TRBV6-5	.	TRBJ2-7	TGTGCCAGCAGTTACTTCCGAAACGCAGGATCTTCCTACGAGCAGTACTTC	CASSYFRNAGSSYEQYF
few	TRBV9	.	TRBJ2-5	TGTGCCAGCAGCGTAGTCTCAGGTGCGGGAGAGACCCAGTACTTC	CASSVVSGAGETQYF
.	TRBV11-1	.	TRBJ2-3	TGTGCCAGCAGCTTCGGTAGGAGCACAGATACGCAGTATTTT	CASSFGRSTDTQYF
.	TRBV7-2	TRBD2	TRBJ2-1	TGTGCCAGCAGCTTAGGGGCGGGGAGGGGGCAGTTCTTC	CASSLGAGRGQFF
.	TRBV28	.	TRBJ2-2	TGTGCCACCAAGCTGCAGCAGTTGAACACCGGGGAGCTGTTTTTT	CATKLQQLNTGELFF
many	TRBV5-1	TRBD1	TRBJ2-1	TGCGCCAGCAGCAAGGGACAGGTCAATGAGCAGTTCTTC	CASSKGQVNEQFF
.	TRBV10-3	TRBD2	TRBJ2-1	TGTGCCAGCCCCCGTAGCGGGAGAGGCAATGAGCAGTTCTTC	CASPRSGRGNEQFF
many	TRBV29-1	.	TRBJ2-2	TGCAGCGGGAGACAGTTCCCGAACACCGGGGAGCTGTTTTTT	CSGRQFPNTGELFF
.	TRBV28	.	TRBJ2-1	TGTGCCAGCAGTTTACCGGCCAAAACCTACAATGAGCAGTTCTTC	CASSLPAKTYNEQFF
.	TRBV12-3/TRBV12-4	.	TRBJ2-5	TGTGCCAGCAGTTTAGCGATTCGGGGGCTGGAGACCCAGTACTTC	CASSLAIRGLETQYF
few	TRBV4-1	.	TRBJ2-3	TGCGCCAGCAGCCCCGCCCTCCGGAATACGCAGTATTTT	CASSPALRNTQYF
few	TRBV15	TRBD1	TRBJ1-5	TGTGCCACCAGCAGCTGGACAGGGGACACTCAGCCCCAGCATTTT	CATSSWTGDTQPQHF
.	TRBV4-3	.	TRBJ1-3	TGCGCCAGCAGCCAAGATCAGGGCCTCTCTGGAAACACCATATATTTT	CASSQDQGLSGNTIYF
.	TRBV20-1	TRBD2	TRBJ2-1	TGCAGTGCTTGGACTAGCGGGAGGAGGGATGAGCAGTTCTTC	CSAWTSGRRDEQFF
.	TRBV28	.	TRBJ2-7	TGTGCCAGCAGTTTAGGCAACGAGCAGTACTTC	CASSLGNEQYF
few	TRBV28	.	TRBJ1-5	TGTGCCAGCAGGTCCAATAGCAATCAGCCCCAGCATTTT	CASRSNSNQPQHF
.	TRBV4-3	.	TRBJ2-7	TGCGCCAGCAGCCAAGAGGACAGCTCCTACGAGCAGTACTTC	CASSQEDSSYEQYF
few	TRBV7-8	.	TRBJ2-5	TGTGCCAGCAGCTACCGGGACCCCCGAGAGACCCAGTACTTC	CASSYRDPRETQYF
.	TRBV12-3/TRBV12-4	TRBD2	TRBJ2-7	TGTGCCAGCAGTTTACTGGGGACTAACAACGAGCAGTACTTC	CASSLLGTNNEQYF
.	TRBV4-3	TRBD1	TRBJ1-6	TGCGCCAGCAGCCAAGATGCGGACAGGGCTTTCTCCGGGGCCAATTCACCCCTCCACTTT	CASSQDADRAFSGANSPLHF
.	TRBV15	.	TRBJ1-5	TGTGCCACCAGCAGAGATTTGGGGGCTGGGACCCAGCCCCAGCATTTT	CATSRDLGAGTQPQHF
.	TRBV19	.	TRBJ2-1	TGTGCCAGTACCCGGACGGGTTGGGGGACCTCCTACAATGAGCAGTTCTTC	CASTRTGWGTSYNEQFF
.	TRBV12-3/TRBV12-4	.	TRBJ1-1	TGTGCCAGCAGTCCAGGGTTGGTGAAAACTGAAGCTTTCTTT	CASSPGLVKTEAFF
many	TRBV5-1	TRBD2	TRBJ2-1	TGCGCCAGCAGCTTGGGGACTAGCGGGAGTTCCTACAATGAGCAGTTCTTC	CASSLGTSGSSYNEQFF
.	TRBV9	.	TRBJ1-6	TGTGCCAGCAGCGCGCGAGAAAGCTCCTATAATTCACCCCTCCACTTT	CASSARESSYNSPLHF
.	TRBV7-9	TRBD1	TRBJ2-1	TGTGCCAGCAGCTCGACCCCGGACAGGGAGTACAATGAGCAGTTCTTC	CASSSTPDREYNEQFF
few	TRBV6-5	TRBD2	TRBJ2-1	TGTGCCAGCAATTCTGCGGGAGTGTCCTACAATGAGCAGTTCTTC	CASNSAGVSYNEQFF
.	TRBV14	.	TRBJ2-1	TGTGCCAGCAGCCAAGTGGGGGGCAGGGGACAGTGGAATGAGCAGTTCTTC	CASSQVGGRGQWNEQFF
few	TRBV6-1	TRBD1	TRBJ1-5	TGTGCCAGCAGACCCGGGACAGGGCTTTATAGCAATCAGCCCCAGCATTTT	CASRPGTGLYSNQPQHF
few	TRBV20-1	.	TRBJ2-2	TGCAGTGCTATGGACTATCTCACCGGGGAGCTGTTTTTT	CSAMDYLTGELFF
many	TRBV7-9	.	TRBJ2-5	TGTGCCAGCAGCTTAGCGCCAAGCGGGCAGACCCAGTACTTC	CASSLAPSGQTQYF
.	TRBV4-3	.	TRBJ2-1	TGCGCCAGCAGCCAAGATCCTTCGACAGAATACAATGAGCAGTTCTTC	CASSQDPSTEYNEQFF
.	TRBV4-1	TRBD1	TRBJ2-6	TGCGCCAGCAGCCTAGTAACCGGGACAGGGGGCTCTGGGGCCAACGTCCTGACTTTC	CASSLVTGTGGSGANVLTF
.	TRBV6-1	TRBD2	TRBJ2-5	TGTGCCAGCAGTCCGGGGACTAGCGCTAGTCAGACCCAGTACTTC	CASSPGTSASQTQYF
.	TRBV5-1	.	TRBJ2-3	TGCGCCAGCAGTGATCCTCGGCAGGGTGGCACAGATACGCAGTATTTT	CASSDPRQGGTDTQYF
.	TRBV29-1	.	TRBJ2-7	TGCAGCGTTGTAGGCTTAGGCTACGAGCAGTACTTC	CSVVGLGYEQYF
many	TRBV4-2	TRBD1	TRBJ2-1	TGTGCCAGCAGCCAGGACAGGGCCAATGAGCAGTTCTTC	CASSQDRANEQFF
few	TRBV5-1	TRBD2	TRBJ2-1	TGCGCCAGCAGGCGGGGACTAGCGGGGGATGAGCAGTTCTTC	CASRRGLAGDEQFF
.	TRBV7-2	.	TRBJ2-5	TGTGCCAGCAGATCGAAAGAGACCCAGTACTTC	CASRSKETQYF
.	TRBV7-9	.	TRBJ2-5	TGTGCCAGCAGCCCGTCGGGTGTTCGGGACCAAGAGACCCAGTACTTC	CASSPSGVRDQETQYF
few	TRBV3-1	TRBD1	TRBJ1-1	TGTGCCAGCAGCCGGGAGGGGGCGAACACTGAAGCTTTCTTT	CASSREGANTEAFF
.	TRBV11-2	TRBD1	TRBJ2-3	TGTGCCAGCAGCAAAGGACAGGGCCTAACCTACACAGATACGCAGTATTTT	CASSKGQGLTYTDTQYF
.	TRBV4-2	.	TRBJ1-3	TGTGCCAGCAGCCAAGATCGGGGGTATTCTCCTGGAAACACCATATATTTT	CASSQDRGYSPGNTIYF
.	TRBV7-9	.	TRBJ2-7	TGTGCGTCGGGGCAGGGGTTCTACGAGCAGTACTTC	CASGQGFYEQYF
.	TRBV28	.	TRBJ1-5	TGTGCCAGCAGTCAACGGCGGCAGCCCCAGCATTTT	CASSQRRQPQHF
many	TRBV12-3/TRBV12-4	.	TRBJ1-3	TGTGCCAGCAATAAGGAACGGGGGGCAGCTGGAAACACCATATATTTT	CASNKERGAAGNTIYF